The clone carrying this TCR beta chain was detected only a few times. This CDR3 contains 14 residues. The germline V gene has CDR1 SGHRS and CDR2 YFSETQ. The V end was cut by 0 bases, the J end by 3 bases, with 9 bases between. Per the original data handling: The assay estimated nucleated cells by amplifying reference gene primers. Profiling relied on immunoSEQ multiplex PCR, and the TCRdb table lists in-frame clones only, not all of them. That table is the source of V, J and clone size, and D and trimming were worked out from the DNA. The repertoire holds 210,000 or so clones, approximately 83% seen once, with about 5.3% in the top ten. The entry originates in a study of blood T cell repertoires in COVID-19. Study-level information: The samples span acute and convalescent COVID-19 from the United States, Italy and Spain.

The age range of participants was about 18 to 89 years, with residence in approximately 25 US areas. Individuals in the exposed group had encountered a COVID-19 case within 2 weeks preceding study entry. Sequences were obtained from PBMCs or T cells enriched from blood (not recorded which). This clonotype was obtained from a woman in her forties or fifties who had been exposed to COVID-19. This chain joins TRBV5-1 and TRBJ1-1; D is undetermined. Here the CDR3 DNA reads TGCGCCAGCAGCTTGGCCTGGAGGCACACTGAAGCTTTCTTT. It is translated as CASSLAWRHTEAFF. Together with reference TRBV5-1 and TRBJ1-1, the CDR3 gives the full variable domain: KAGVTQTPRYLIKTRGQQVTLSCSPISGHRSVSWYQQTPGQGLQFLFEYFSETQRNKGNFPGRFSGRQFSNSRSEMNVSTLELGDSALYLCASSLAWRHTEAFFGQGTRLTVV.